The present T cell receptor (beta chain) was sequenced within a study of regulatory T cells in long-lasting Graves disease. Construction of the TCR beta libraries employed iRepertoire HTBI primers in conjunction with Arm-PCR of CDR3 regions. Via MiXCR, TCRdb re-called the multiplex PCR reads, giving one row per CDR3 protein. This sample has roughly 560,000 distinct CDR3 sequences; 12% occur once, and the top ten carry roughly 8.9%. The table lists this clonotype with many counts. Its antigen is currently unknown. Notes on the study in general: With persistent disease, TRBV28, TRBJ1-2 and TRBJ2-5 were the favored segments.

Trimming removed 5 bases from V and 2 bases from J, with 19 bases in between. The CDR3 spans 16 residues. Sample time point: newly diagnosed GD, antithyroid drugs for less than 3 months. The authors made the TCR library using RNA they extracted from PBMCs. These records were also assigned to another study, of T cells in Graves' hyperthyroidism and ophthalmopathy. From that paper: Blood also held most thyroid clonotypes expanded beyond 0.001.

The source was peripheral blood mononuclear cells (PBMCs), collected at new diagnosis, from a patient treated with antithyroid drugs. This chain connects TRBV12-3 or TRBV12-4 to TRBJ2-7, with a weak D call TRBD1 (6 bases). This sequence originates from a woman aged 25-40 years with Graves disease. CDR3 sequence: CASSPPSGERPYEQYF. CDR3 coding DNA: TGTGCCAGCAGTCCCCCTTCAGGGGAACGTCCCTACGAGCAGTACTTC.